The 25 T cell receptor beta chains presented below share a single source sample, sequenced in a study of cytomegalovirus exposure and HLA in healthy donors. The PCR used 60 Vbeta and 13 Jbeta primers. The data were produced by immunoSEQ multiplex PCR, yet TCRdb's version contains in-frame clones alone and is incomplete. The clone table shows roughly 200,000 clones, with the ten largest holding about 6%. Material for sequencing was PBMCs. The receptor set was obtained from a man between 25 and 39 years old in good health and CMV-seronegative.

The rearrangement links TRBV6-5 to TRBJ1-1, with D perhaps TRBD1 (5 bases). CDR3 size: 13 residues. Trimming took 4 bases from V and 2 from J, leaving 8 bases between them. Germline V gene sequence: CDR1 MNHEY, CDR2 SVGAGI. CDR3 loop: CASSLTVNTEAFF. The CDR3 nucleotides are TGTGCCAGCAGTTTGACAGTCAACACTGAAGCTTTCTTT.

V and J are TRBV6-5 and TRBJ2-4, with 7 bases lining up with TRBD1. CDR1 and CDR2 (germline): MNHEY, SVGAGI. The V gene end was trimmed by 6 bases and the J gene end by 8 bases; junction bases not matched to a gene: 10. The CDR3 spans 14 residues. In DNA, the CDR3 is TGTGCCAGCAGAAGAGACAGGGCAGGGCACATTCAGTACTTC. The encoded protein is CASRRDRAGHIQYF.

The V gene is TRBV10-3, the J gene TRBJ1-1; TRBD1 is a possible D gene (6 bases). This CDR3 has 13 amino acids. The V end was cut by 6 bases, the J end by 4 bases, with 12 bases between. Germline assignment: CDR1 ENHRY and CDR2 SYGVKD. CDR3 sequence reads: CAIRPGQSTEAFF. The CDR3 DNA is TGTGCCATCAGGCCCGGACAGAGCACTGAAGCTTTCTTT.

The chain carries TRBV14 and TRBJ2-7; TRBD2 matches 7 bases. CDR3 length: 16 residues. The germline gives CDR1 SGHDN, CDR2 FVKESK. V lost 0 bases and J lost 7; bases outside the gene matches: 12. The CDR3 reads CASSQDVGGAGGEQYF. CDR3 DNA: TGTGCCAGCAGCCAAGATGTGGGGGGAGCCGGGGGGGAGCAGTACTTC. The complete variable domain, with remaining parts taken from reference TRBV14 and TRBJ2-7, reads EAGVTQFPSHSVIEKGQTVTLRCDPISGHDNLYWYRRVMGKEIKFLLHFVKESKQDESGMPNNRFLAERTGGTYSTLKVQPAELEDSGVYFCASSQDVGGAGGEQYFGPGTRLTVT.

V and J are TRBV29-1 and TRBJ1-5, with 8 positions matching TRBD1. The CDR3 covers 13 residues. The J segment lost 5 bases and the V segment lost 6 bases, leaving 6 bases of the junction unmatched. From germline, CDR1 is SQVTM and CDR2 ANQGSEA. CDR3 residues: CSVSSGQDQPQHF. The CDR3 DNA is TGCAGCGTATCTTCGGGACAGGATCAGCCCCAGCATTTT.

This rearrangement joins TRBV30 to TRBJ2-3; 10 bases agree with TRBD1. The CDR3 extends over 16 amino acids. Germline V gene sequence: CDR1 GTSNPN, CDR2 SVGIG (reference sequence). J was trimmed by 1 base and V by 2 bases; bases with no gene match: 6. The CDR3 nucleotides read TGTGCCTGGAGTCGAGGACAGGGGGTGGGCACAGATACGCAGTATTTT. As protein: CAWSRGQGVGTDTQYF.

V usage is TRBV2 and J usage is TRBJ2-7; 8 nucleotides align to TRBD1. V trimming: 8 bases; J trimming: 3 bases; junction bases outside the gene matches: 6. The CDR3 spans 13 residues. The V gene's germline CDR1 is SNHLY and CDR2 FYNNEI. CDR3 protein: CASRDRSHYEQYF. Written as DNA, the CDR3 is TGTGCCAGCCGGGACAGGAGTCACTACGAGCAGTACTTC.

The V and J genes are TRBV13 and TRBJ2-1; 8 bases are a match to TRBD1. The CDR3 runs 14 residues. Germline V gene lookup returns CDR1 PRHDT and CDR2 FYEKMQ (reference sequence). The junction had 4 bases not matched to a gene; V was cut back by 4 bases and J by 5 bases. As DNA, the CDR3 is TGTGCCAGCAGCTCAAGGACAGGGAACAATGAGCAGTTCTTC. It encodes CASSSRTGNNEQFF.

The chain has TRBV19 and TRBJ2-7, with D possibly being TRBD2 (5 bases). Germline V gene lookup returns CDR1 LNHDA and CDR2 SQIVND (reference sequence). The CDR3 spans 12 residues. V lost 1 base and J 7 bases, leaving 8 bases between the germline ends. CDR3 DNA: TGTGCCAGTAGTATAGGAGGGTTGGAGCAGTACTTC. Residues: CASSIGGLEQYF.

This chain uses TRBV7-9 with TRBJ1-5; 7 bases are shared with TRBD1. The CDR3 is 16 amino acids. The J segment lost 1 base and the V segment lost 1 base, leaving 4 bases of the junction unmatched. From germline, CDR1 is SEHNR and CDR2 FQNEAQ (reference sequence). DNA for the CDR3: TGTGCCAGCAGCTTAGAGAGGGGGCCGAGCAATCAGCCCCAGCATTTT. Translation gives CASSLERGPSNQPQHF. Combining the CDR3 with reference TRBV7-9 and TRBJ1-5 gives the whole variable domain DTGVSQNPRHKITKRGQNVTFRCDPISEHNRLYWYRQTLGQGPEFLTYFQNEAQLEKSRLLSDRFSAERPKGSFSTLEIQRTEQGDSAMYLCASSLERGPSNQPQHFGDGTRLSIL.

The CDR3 loop is CASSSGQGNSGELFF. DNA of the CDR3: TGTGCCAGCAGCTCTGGACAGGGTAATTCCGGGGAGCTGTTTTTT. The gene calls are TRBV7-8 and TRBJ2-2, with TRBD1 matching 8 bases. The germline V gene encodes CDR1 SGHVS and CDR2 FQNEAQ. This CDR3 comprises 15 residues. V trimming: 4 bases; J trimming: 6 bases; junction bases outside the gene matches: 7.

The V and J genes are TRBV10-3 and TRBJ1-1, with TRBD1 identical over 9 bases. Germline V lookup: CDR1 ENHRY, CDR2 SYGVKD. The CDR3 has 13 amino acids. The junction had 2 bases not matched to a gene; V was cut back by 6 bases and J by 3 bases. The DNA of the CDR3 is TGTGCCATCAGGACAGGGGGATACACTGAAGCTTTCTTT. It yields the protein CAIRTGGYTEAFF.

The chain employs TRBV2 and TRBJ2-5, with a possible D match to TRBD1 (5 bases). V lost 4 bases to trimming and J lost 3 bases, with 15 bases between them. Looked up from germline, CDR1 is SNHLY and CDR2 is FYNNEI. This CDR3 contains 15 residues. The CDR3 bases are TGTGCCAGCAGTGCCGACAGAATGCTTGAAGAGACCCAGTACTTC. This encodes CASSADRMLEETQYF.

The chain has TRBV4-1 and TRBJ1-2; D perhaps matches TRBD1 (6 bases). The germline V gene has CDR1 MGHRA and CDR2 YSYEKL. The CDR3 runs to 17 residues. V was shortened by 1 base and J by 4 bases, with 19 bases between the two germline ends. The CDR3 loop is CASSQGPQTGTPYGYTF. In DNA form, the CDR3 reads TGCGCCAGCAGCCAAGGTCCACAGACAGGAACCCCCTATGGCTACACCTTC.

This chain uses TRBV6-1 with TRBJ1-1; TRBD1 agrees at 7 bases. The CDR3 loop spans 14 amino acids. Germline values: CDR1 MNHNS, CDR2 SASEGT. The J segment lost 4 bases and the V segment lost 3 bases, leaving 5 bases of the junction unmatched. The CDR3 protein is CASSDHRTGTEAFF. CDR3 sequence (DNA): TGTGCCAGCAGTGATCACAGGACAGGCACTGAAGCTTTCTTT.

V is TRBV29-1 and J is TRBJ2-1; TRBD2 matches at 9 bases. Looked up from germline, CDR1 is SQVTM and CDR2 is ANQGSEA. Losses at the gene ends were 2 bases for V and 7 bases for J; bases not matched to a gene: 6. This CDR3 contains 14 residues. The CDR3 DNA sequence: TGCAGCGTTGAATCGCGGGAGGGCCGGAATGAGCAGTTCTTC. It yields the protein CSVESREGRNEQFF.

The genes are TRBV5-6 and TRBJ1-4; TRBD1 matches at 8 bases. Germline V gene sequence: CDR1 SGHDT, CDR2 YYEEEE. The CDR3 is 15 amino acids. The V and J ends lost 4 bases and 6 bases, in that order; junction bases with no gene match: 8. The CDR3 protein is CASSMRGTGDEKLFF. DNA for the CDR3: TGTGCCAGCAGCATGAGGGGGACAGGAGATGAAAAACTGTTTTTT.

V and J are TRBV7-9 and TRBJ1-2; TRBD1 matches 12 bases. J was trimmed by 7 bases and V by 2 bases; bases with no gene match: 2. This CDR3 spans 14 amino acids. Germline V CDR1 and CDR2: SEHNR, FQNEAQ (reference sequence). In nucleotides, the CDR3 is TGTGCCAGCAGCTTATCGGGACAGGGGGCTGGCTACACCTTC. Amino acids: CASSLSGQGAGYTF.

The CDR3 region is CASSLVGRVNTGELFF. The CDR3 DNA reads as TGCGCCAGCAGCTTGGTGGGCAGGGTTAACACCGGGGAGCTGTTTTTT. The rearrangement joins TRBV5-1 to TRBJ2-2; possible D gene TRBD1, 5 bases. The CDR3 spans 16 residues. CDR1 SGHRS and CDR2 YFSETQ come from the germline V gene. The V gene lost 0 bases and the J gene lost 2 bases, with 11 bases spanning the gap.

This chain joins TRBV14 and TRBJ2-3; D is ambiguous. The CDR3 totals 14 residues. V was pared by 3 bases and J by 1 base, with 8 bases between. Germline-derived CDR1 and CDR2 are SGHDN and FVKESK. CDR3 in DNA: TGTGCCAGCAGCCAGCGGAGCGGCACAGATACGCAGTATTTT. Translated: CASSQRSGTDTQYF.

The DNA for the CDR3 is TGTGCCAGCAGTTCCGTCGCGGGAGGTTACTACGAGCAGTACTTC. It codes for CASSSVAGGYYEQYF. The V and J genes are TRBV28 and TRBJ2-7; 8 bases align to TRBD2. Looked up from germline, CDR1 is MDHEN and CDR2 is SYDVKM. V was clipped by 4 bases and J by 3 bases; unmatched bases: 8. This CDR3 is 15 amino acids long.

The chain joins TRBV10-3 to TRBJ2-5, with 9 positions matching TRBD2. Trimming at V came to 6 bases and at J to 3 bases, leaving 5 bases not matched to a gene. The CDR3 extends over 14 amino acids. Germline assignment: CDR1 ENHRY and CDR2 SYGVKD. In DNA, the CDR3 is TGTGCCATCAGCCGACTAGCGGAAGAAGAGACCCAGTACTTC. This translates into CAISRLAEEETQYF.

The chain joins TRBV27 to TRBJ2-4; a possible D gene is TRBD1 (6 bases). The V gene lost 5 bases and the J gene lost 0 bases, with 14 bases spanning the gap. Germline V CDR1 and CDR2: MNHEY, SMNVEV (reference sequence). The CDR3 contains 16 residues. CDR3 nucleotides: TGTGCCAGCAGTCAAGGGGGAGTTCTAGCCAAAAACATTCAGTACTTC. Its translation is CASSQGGVLAKNIQYF.

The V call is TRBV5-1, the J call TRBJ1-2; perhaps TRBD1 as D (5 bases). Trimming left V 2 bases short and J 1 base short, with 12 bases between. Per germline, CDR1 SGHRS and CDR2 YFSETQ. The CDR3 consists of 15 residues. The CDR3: CASSLGGANNYGYTF. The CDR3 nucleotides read TGCGCCAGCAGCTTAGGAGGGGCCAATAACTATGGCTACACCTTC.

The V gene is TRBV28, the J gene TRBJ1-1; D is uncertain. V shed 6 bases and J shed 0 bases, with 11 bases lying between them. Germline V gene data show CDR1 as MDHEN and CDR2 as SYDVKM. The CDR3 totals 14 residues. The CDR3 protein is CASSGGQMNTEAFF. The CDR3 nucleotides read TGTGCCAGCAGCGGTGGGCAGATGAACACTGAAGCTTTCTTT.